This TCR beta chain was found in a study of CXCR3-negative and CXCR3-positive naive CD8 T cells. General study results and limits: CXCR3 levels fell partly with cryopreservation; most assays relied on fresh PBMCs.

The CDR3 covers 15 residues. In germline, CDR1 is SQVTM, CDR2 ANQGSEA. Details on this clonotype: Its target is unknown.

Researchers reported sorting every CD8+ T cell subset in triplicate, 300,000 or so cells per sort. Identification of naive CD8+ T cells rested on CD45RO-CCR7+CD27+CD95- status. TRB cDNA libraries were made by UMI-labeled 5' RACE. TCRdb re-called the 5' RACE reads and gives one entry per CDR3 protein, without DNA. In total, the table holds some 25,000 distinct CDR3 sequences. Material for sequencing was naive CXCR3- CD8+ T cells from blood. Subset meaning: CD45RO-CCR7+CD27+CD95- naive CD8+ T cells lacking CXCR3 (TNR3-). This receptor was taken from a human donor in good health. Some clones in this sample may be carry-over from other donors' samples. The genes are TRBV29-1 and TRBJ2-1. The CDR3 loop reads CSVEDLLTNYNEQFF.